This T cell receptor (beta chain) was sequenced during a study of CD8 T cells in ankylosing spondylitis. Germline V CDR1 and CDR2: MNHNS, SASEGT. Losses at the gene ends were 5 bases for V and 7 bases for J; bases not matched to a gene: 12. The CDR3 has 16 amino acids. TCRdb reprocessed the 5' RACE reads via MiXCR and lists one record per CDR3 protein. The sample has 150,000 to 200,000 distinct CDR3 sequences; 11% are singletons. The sequencing sample was made of blood, either unsorted or a sorted T cell fraction (not recorded which). The V gene is TRBV6-1, the J gene TRBJ1-5; 9 bases align to TRBD1. This receptor was taken from a male donor with ankylosing spondylitis or in good health (not recorded which). CDR3 sequence (DNA): TGTGCCAGCAGTCGCGGACAGGGGCGTCTAGGGCAGCCCCAGCATTTT. The encoded protein is CASSRGQGRLGQPQHF.